These 10 T cell receptor beta chains were all obtained from the same sample, sequenced in a study of blood T cell repertoires in COVID-19. The repertoire was sequenced with immunoSEQ multiplex PCR; TCRdb's copy has only in-frame clones and lacks some. The sample includes 380,000 or so clones, about four fifths of them seen just once. Source material: peripheral blood. These receptors all stem from a human donor with acute or convalescent COVID-19. The donor label of this sample is uncertain.

This clone showed up just once. DNA of the CDR3: TGTGCCAGCAGTTTAATAGGGGGACAGGGGGCCATATGGGTATATGGCTACACCTTC. Protein sequence: CASSLIGGQGAIWVYGYTF. The rearrangement links TRBV28 to TRBJ1-2; 12 nucleotides line up with TRBD1. This CDR3 has 19 residues. Germline V gives CDR1 MDHEN, CDR2 SYDVKM. The J segment lost 5 bases and the V segment lost 2 bases, leaving 15 bases of the junction unmatched.

J is TRBJ2-1 and V is TRBV5-1; 11 bases are a match to TRBD2. The germline gives CDR1 SGHRS, CDR2 YFSETQ. V shed 4 bases and J 9 bases; nucleotides not matched to a gene: 9. The CDR3 runs 15 residues. The CDR3 nucleotides are TGCGCCAGCAGCACGGAGGCTAGCGGGGGGCGTGAGCAGTTCTTC. Residues: CASSTEASGGREQFF.

CDR3 nucleotide sequence: TGTGCCAGCAGTGAACAGGGTATGCGGACAGATACGCAGTATTTT. This gives the protein CASSEQGMRTDTQYF. The chain uses TRBV2 and TRBJ2-3, with a tentative D call TRBD1 (5 bases). The V gene's germline CDR1 is SNHLY and CDR2 FYNNEI. The CDR3 totals 15 residues. Trimming took off 2 bases at V and 3 bases at J, with 12 bases between the two ends.

The rearrangement joins TRBV6-1 to TRBJ2-7; D call uncertain. Between the trimmed V and J ends, which lost 2 bases and 4 bases, there was a span of 6 bases. The CDR3 is made up of 12 amino acids. Germline CDR1 reads MNHNS; CDR2 reads SASEGT. CDR3 region: CASSEITYEQYF. CDR3 in DNA: TGTGCCAGCAGTGAAATAACATACGAGCAGTACTTC.

The gene calls are TRBV2 and TRBJ1-1; a weak D match, TRBD1 (6 bases). The CDR3 has 13 residues. Per the germline V gene, CDR1 is SNHLY and CDR2 is FYNNEI. V was pared by 8 bases and J by 0 bases, with 10 bases between. This CDR3 is CASYGTLNTEAFF. The CDR3 bases are TGTGCCAGCTATGGGACATTGAACACTGAAGCTTTCTTT.

This clone was seen a single time. This chain joins TRBV12-3 or TRBV12-4 and TRBJ1-1; D remains ambiguous. V lost 3 bases, J lost 1 base, and 6 bases lay in between. The CDR3 length is 13 residues. This CDR3 reads CASSFIRNTEAFF. The CDR3 DNA reads TGTGCCAGCAGTTTTATTCGGAACACTGAAGCTTTCTTT.

The CDR3: CASRRGGFQGRGEQFF. CDR3 nucleotides: TGTGCCAGCAGAAGGGGGGGTTTTCAGGGTCGGGGTGAGCAGTTCTTC. The chain links TRBV2 to TRBJ2-1; a possible D gene is TRBD2 (7 bases). Trimming took off 6 bases at V and 9 bases at J, with 24 bases between the two ends. The CDR3 spans 16 residues. The V gene's germline CDR1 is SNHLY and CDR2 FYNNEI.

This clone appeared once. The rearrangement joins TRBV6-1 to TRBJ1-4, with D possibly being TRBD1 (6 bases). The V end lost 3 bases, the J end lost 7 bases, and 18 bases lay between the germline ends. The germline CDR1 and CDR2 sequences are MNHNS and SASEGT. The CDR3 extends over 16 amino acids. Written as DNA, the CDR3 is TGTGCCAGCAGTGATCGTCAGAGGGGGTATAGTGAAAAACTGTTTTTT. Encoded protein: CASSDRQRGYSEKLFF.

The V and J genes are TRBV19 and TRBJ1-2; D unclear. Trimming stripped 3 bases from V and 3 bases from J, with 17 bases between. Germline V gives CDR1 LNHDA, CDR2 SQIVND (reference sequence). The CDR3 consists of 16 residues. CDR3 DNA: TGTGCCAGTAGTATGGGCACGGTAAGGTCGGACTATGGCTACACCTTC. Translation gives CASSMGTVRSDYGYTF.

The chain has TRBV30 and TRBJ1-4; D is possibly TRBD1 (5 bases). The germline V gene encodes CDR1 GTSNPN and CDR2 SVGIG (reference sequence). The V end was cut by 3 bases, the J end by 10 bases, with 18 bases between. CDR3 length equals 14 residues. The CDR3 nucleotides are TGTGCCTGGAGAGATACAGGCCTGAGGACAAAACTGTTTTTT. This translates into CAWRDTGLRTKLFF.